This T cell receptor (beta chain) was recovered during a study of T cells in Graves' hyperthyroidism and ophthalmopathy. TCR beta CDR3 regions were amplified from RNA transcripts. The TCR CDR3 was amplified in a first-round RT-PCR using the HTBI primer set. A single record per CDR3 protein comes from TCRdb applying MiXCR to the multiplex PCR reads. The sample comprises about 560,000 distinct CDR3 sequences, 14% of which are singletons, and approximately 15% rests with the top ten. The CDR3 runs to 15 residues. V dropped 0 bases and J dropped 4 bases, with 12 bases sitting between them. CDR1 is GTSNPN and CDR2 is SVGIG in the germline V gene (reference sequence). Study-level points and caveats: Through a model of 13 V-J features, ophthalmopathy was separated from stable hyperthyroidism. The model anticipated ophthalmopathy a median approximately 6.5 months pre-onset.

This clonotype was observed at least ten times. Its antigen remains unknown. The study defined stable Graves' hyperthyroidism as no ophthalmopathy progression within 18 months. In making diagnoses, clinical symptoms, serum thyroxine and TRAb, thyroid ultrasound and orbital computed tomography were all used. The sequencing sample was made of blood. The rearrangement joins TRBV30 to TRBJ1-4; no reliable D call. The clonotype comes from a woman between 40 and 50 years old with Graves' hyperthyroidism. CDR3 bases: TGTGCCTGGAGTGTAGGGCGCCAACATAATGAAAAACTGTTTTTT. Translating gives CAWSVGRQHNEKLFF.